This is a list of T cell receptor beta chains from one sample in a study of CD8 T cells in Susac syndrome. A single record per CDR3 protein comes from TCRdb applying MiXCR to the immunoSEQ multiplex PCR reads. Of 150,000 to 200,000 distinct CDR3 sequences in the sample, 85% to 95% are singletons; the top ten hold 0.09% to 0.1%. Sequencing used CD4+ T cells from PBMCs. The source of these receptors is a human donor with multiple sclerosis. Each CDR3 is given with its conserved first and last residue. Fields, in order: V gene, J gene, clone size, D gene, CDR3 DNA, CDR3 protein. D genes are given only for firm matches. A row's size may be missing; if present it is once, few, many or a size class.

TRBV7-2,TRBJ2-5,NA,NA,TGTGCCAGCAGCCTAGGGCTTGCTCAGTACTTC,CASSLGLAQYF
TRBV2,TRBJ2-3,NA,TRBD1,TGTGCCAGCAGTGACCGGGACAGGGGCACAGATACGCAGTATTTT,CASSDRDRGTDTQYF
TRBV7-6,TRBJ2-5,NA,NA,TGTGCCAGCAGCCTCCCCAAGGAGACCCAGTACTTC,CASSLPKETQYF
TRBV24-1,TRBJ2-1,NA,NA,TGTGCCACCTGCTCGGTAGACAATGAGCAGTTCTTC,CATCSVDNEQFF
TRBV30,TRBJ1-1,NA,NA,TGTGCCTGGAGTCCTGGTGGGAACGGGAACCCTGAAGCTTTCTTT,CAWSPGGNGNPEAFF
TRBV29-1,TRBJ2-7,NA,NA,TGCAGCGTTGGGGACCTACGGTCCTACGAGCAGTACTTC,CSVGDLRSYEQYF
TRBV16,TRBJ2-7,NA,NA,TGTGCCAGCAGCCATTCTGGGGGCTTTGTTTACGAGCAGTACTTC,CASSHSGGFVYEQYF
TRBV15,TRBJ1-1,NA,TRBD1,TGTGCCACCAGTACAGGGGGCCAGTTCTCCACTGAAGCTTTCTTT,CATSTGGQFSTEAFF
TRBV5-1,TRBJ2-3,NA,TRBD1,TGCGCCAGCAGCCGGGACAGGGGAACAGATACGCAGTATTTT,CASSRDRGTDTQYF
TRBV28,TRBJ2-7,NA,TRBD1,TGTGCCAGCAGGTGGACAGGAACCTACGAGCAGTACTTC,CASRWTGTYEQYF
TRBV20-1,TRBJ2-7,NA,TRBD2,TGCAGTGCTAGCGGGAGGGGACATATCTCCTACGAGCAGTACTTC,CSASGRGHISYEQYF
TRBV29-1,TRBJ1-5,NA,NA,TGCAGCGTTGCCTGGGGGTCAACGGATAGCAATCAGCCCCAGCATTTT,CSVAWGSTDSNQPQHF
TRBV20-1,TRBJ2-5,NA,TRBD2,TGCAGTGCTGAGAGAGGTTCGGCGGGAGAGCTCTGGGAGACCCAGTACTTC,CSAERGSAGELWETQYF
TRBV2,TRBJ2-2,NA,TRBD1,TGTGCCAGCAGTGAACAGGGGGCGGACACCGGGGAGCTGTTTTTT,CASSEQGADTGELFF
TRBV28,TRBJ1-2,NA,TRBD1,TGTGCCAGCAGTTCGGGACAGTACTATGGCTACACCTTC,CASSSGQYYGYTF
TRBV20-1,TRBJ2-5,once,TRBD2,TGCAGTGCTAGATCCAATAGCGGGGGGATTAAAGAGACCCAGTACTTC,CSARSNSGGIKETQYF
TRBV20-1,TRBJ1-1,NA,NA,TGCAGTGCTAGAGATCCGACGGGTTTGAGCACTGAAGCTTTCTTT,CSARDPTGLSTEAFF
TRBV19,TRBJ2-1,NA,NA,TGTGCCAGTAGTATCACCCTCGTGTCCTACAATGAGCAGTTCTTC,CASSITLVSYNEQFF
TRBV6-2/TRBV6-3,TRBJ2-1,NA,TRBD2,TGTGCCAGCAGTAACAGTCCTCCTAGCGGCTACAATGAGCAGTTCTTC,CASSNSPPSGYNEQFF
TRBV18,TRBJ2-5,NA,NA,TGTGCCAGCTCACCATCGGTAGCGAAGGGGGAGACCCAGTACTTC,CASSPSVAKGETQYF
TRBV29-1,TRBJ1-5,NA,NA,TGCAGCGCCGTAAAGCCCCAGCATTTT,CSAVKPQHF
TRBV10-3,TRBJ1-1,NA,NA,TGTGCCATCAGCCGAGACAGAAACACTGAAGCTTTCTTT,CAISRDRNTEAFF
TRBV30,TRBJ1-3,NA,NA,TGTGCCTGGAGGGCAGGGGGAAACACCATATATTTT,CAWRAGGNTIYF
TRBV7-2,TRBJ2-7,NA,NA,TGTGCCAGCAGCTCGACTAGAGATCAGCAGTACTTC,CASSSTRDQQYF
TRBV20-1,TRBJ2-7,NA,TRBD2,TGCAGTGCAGGGACTAGCGGGGGACGCTACGAGCAGTACTTC,CSAGTSGGRYEQYF
TRBV24-1,TRBJ1-5,once,NA,TGTGCCACCAGTGACCCTCCCCGGGGGAATGGCGGCAATCAGCCCCAGCATTTT,CATSDPPRGNGGNQPQHF
TRBV25-1,TRBJ2-2,NA,TRBD2,TGTGCCAGCAGTCCCCTAGCGGCCTTGAACACCGGGGAGCTGTTTTTT,CASSPLAALNTGELFF
TRBV7-3,TRBJ1-1,NA,NA,TGTGCCAGCAGCTCAAGTGGTGGGGGGGGAACTGAAGCTTTCTTT,CASSSSGGGGTEAFF
TRBV28,TRBJ2-7,NA,TRBD2,TGTGCCAGCAGGCGCTCAGGAGCGGGAGGATTCTACGAGCAGTACTTC,CASRRSGAGGFYEQYF
TRBV30,TRBJ2-1,NA,NA,TGTGCCTGGATGTTATCCTACAATGAGCAGTTCTTC,CAWMLSYNEQFF
TRBV3-1,TRBJ2-4,NA,NA,TGTGCCAGCAGCCCTCGGGCGGGGGCTATAGCCAAAAACATTCAGTACTTC,CASSPRAGAIAKNIQYF
TRBV6-5,TRBJ2-5,few,NA,TGTGCCAGCAGCGCGAAAGAGACCCAGTACTTC,CASSAKETQYF
TRBV6-5,TRBJ2-7,few,NA,TGTGCCAGCAGTTACTCGGTCATATCTTCCTACGAGCAGTACTTC,CASSYSVISSYEQYF
TRBV12-3/TRBV12-4,TRBJ1-1,once,NA,TGTGCCAGCAGGAATACAATGAACACTGAAGCTTTCTTT,CASRNTMNTEAFF
TRBV18,TRBJ2-2,NA,NA,TGTGCCAGCTCACCCGGGTCGAAGGGAAGTACCACCGGGGAGCTGTTTTTT,CASSPGSKGSTTGELFF
TRBV28,TRBJ2-7,NA,NA,TGTGCCAGCACCTTCAGGGACGAGCAGTACTTC,CASTFRDEQYF
TRBV10-2,TRBJ2-5,NA,TRBD2,TGCGCCAGCAGTGAGTTTGGGCCAAATTCGAGCGGGGAAGGGACCCAGTACTTC,CASSEFGPNSSGEGTQYF
TRBV4-3,TRBJ2-4,NA,NA,TGCGCCAGCAGCCCGGGACTGGAAGCCAAAAACATTCAGTACTTC,CASSPGLEAKNIQYF
TRBV5-6,TRBJ2-7,NA,TRBD1,TGTGCCAGCAGCCGGACGGGACAGGGGTCCGAGCAGTACTTC,CASSRTGQGSEQYF
TRBV6-2/TRBV6-3,TRBJ1-4,NA,NA,TGTGCCAGCAGTTCGCGACAGATTGAAAAACTGTTTTTT,CASSSRQIEKLFF
TRBV28,TRBJ1-2,NA,TRBD1,TGTGCCAGCAGTAAGACAGGGGCTAACTATGGCTACACCTTC,CASSKTGANYGYTF
TRBV29-1,TRBJ2-2,NA,NA,TGCAGCGTTGCTGGGGGGTTAATCGGGGAGCTGTTTTTT,CSVAGGLIGELFF
TRBV11-2,TRBJ2-5,few,TRBD2,TGTGCCAGCAGCTTGGGGGTATCGCTAGCGGGAGCCGAGACCCAGTACTTC,CASSLGVSLAGAETQYF
TRBV25-1,TRBJ2-7,once,TRBD1,TGTGCCAGCAGTGGACCGGGACAGAATTACGAGCAGTACTTC,CASSGPGQNYEQYF
TRBV12-3/TRBV12-4,TRBJ1-5,NA,NA,TGTGCCAGCAGCCGCCGGGAAGCCACCGCAAATCAGCCCCAGCATTTT,CASSRREATANQPQHF
TRBV2,TRBJ2-1,NA,NA,TGTGCCAGCAGTCCTACAGGGTTGGTTGAGCAGTTCTTC,CASSPTGLVEQFF
TRBV5-1,TRBJ2-7,NA,TRBD2,TGCGCCAGCAGCTTGGGCCTAGCGGAAGCCTACGAGCAGTACTTC,CASSLGLAEAYEQYF
TRBV4-3,TRBJ2-1,NA,TRBD2,TGCGCCAGCAGCCAAGTGTCTACGGTGGGACTAGCGGGAGGTGAGCAGTTCTTC,CASSQVSTVGLAGGEQFF
TRBV3-1,TRBJ2-4,NA,TRBD1,TGTGCCAGCAGCCAGGGGAGAGGGGGCCTAGCCAAAAACATTCAGTACTTC,CASSQGRGGLAKNIQYF
TRBV5-1,TRBJ2-3,NA,NA,TGCGCCAGCAGCTTGGCAGAGTTGGGTTACACAGATACGCAGTATTTT,CASSLAELGYTDTQYF
TRBV13,TRBJ1-2,NA,TRBD1,TGTGCCAGCAGCTTCCGGGACAGGGATATCTATGGCTACACCTTC,CASSFRDRDIYGYTF
TRBV5-1,TRBJ2-7,NA,NA,TGCGCCAGCAGCTTCAATTCCGGCGAGCAGTACTTC,CASSFNSGEQYF
TRBV19,TRBJ1-6,NA,TRBD1,TGTGCCAGTAGTAAACAGGGGGCTTCTAATTCACCCCTCCACTTT,CASSKQGASNSPLHF
TRBV7-3,TRBJ2-3,once,TRBD2,TGTGCCAGCAGCTTATCTGCGGGAGGGCCAGGTACGCAGTATTTT,CASSLSAGGPGTQYF